This T cell receptor (beta chain) is drawn from a study of beta chain features in type 1 diabetes. Whole-study context: Examination covered 100 million to 140 million sorted cells spanning all samples.

The authors reverse transcribed all of the isolated RNA, so sequencing captured expressed TCRB transcripts. Produced via immunoSEQ multiplex PCR; TCRdb's table is partial and in-frame only. The profile shows 250,000 to 350,000 clones, roughly an eighth of them singletons. Study results and caveats: Significant though moderate, a shortening of TCRB CDR3s appeared in all four CD4+ subsets of Type 1 diabetes patients. Within the patient group, naive, central memory and Treg TCRB repertoires appeared more similar to each other than within healthy donors.

This clone showed up just a few times. Its cognate antigen is unknown. This clonotype was obtained from a man aged 30 to 39 with type 1 diabetes. Specimen: naive CD4+ T cells from blood.

CDR3 loop: CASTTQGIAETQYF. CDR3 sequence (DNA): TGTGCCAGTACGACACAGGGTATAGCTGAGACCCAGTACTTC. The rearrangement uses TRBV19 and TRBJ2-5; a possible D gene is TRBD1 (6 bases). Deletions cut 7 bases from V and 5 bases from J, with 17 bases between. CDR1 and CDR2 (germline): LNHDA, SQIVND (reference sequence). The CDR3 sequence is 14 residues long.